This T cell receptor beta chain is from a study of cytomegalovirus exposure and HLA in healthy donors. Whole-study context: A prior study identified over 100 million unique TCR beta sequences from 150 million to 200 million T cells. Study results and limitations: In a later analysis, across HLA loci, associated TCR counts were highest for DRB1, lowest for HLA-C. Earlier analysis yielded a pattern in which most TCR beta V segments were productive about 87% or about 30% of the time. Sequencing likely produced, as an artifact, a cluster of highly shared sequence variants.

About this clone itself: Its antigen remains unidentified.

PCR amplification relied on 60 Vbeta primers (plus 13 Jbeta primers). Measured with immunoSEQ multiplex PCR; TCRdb has only the in-frame clones, and not every one. The sample contains about 130,000 clones, roughly 84% of which appear only once. Germline-derived CDR1 and CDR2 are MNHNS and SASEGT. Unmatched junction bases numbered 6, after V lost 5 bases and J lost 0 bases. The CDR3 is made up of 15 amino acids. Source material: PBMCs. The chain uses TRBV6-1 and TRBJ1-1, with 7 nucleotides matching TRBD1. The clonotype originates from a girl aged 2-10 years in good health and CMV-seronegative. Here the CDR3 DNA reads TGTGCCAGCAGTTTAGAGGGGACAGTGAACACTGAAGCTTTCTTT. It is translated as CASSLEGTVNTEAFF.